Listed below are T cell receptor beta chains from one sample, sequenced in a study of blood T cell repertoires in COVID-19. This table comes from immunoSEQ multiplex PCR, and its TCRdb copy is limited to in-frame clones, with some not included. The sample holds tens of thousands of clones; 85% are singletons and the top ten take 15% to 20%. The source material was peripheral blood. The source of these receptors is a human donor in a cohort sampled during active COVID-19. The CDR3 runs from the conserved cysteine through the conserved F or W. The D gene is left open where the match is weak. Size values are once, few and many counts, or a class for expanded clones, and some rows have none.

TRBJ2-1,NA,TRBV5-6,NA,TGTGCCAGCAGCTTGGGCCAGGGGCCGCGGTGGGTTCTGTTCTTC,CASSLGQGPRWVLFF
TRBJ1-5,NA,TRBV28,NA,TGTGCCAGCAGTTCGTTTATGAGGCCCCAGCATTTT,CASSSFMRPQHF
TRBJ1-5,NA,TRBV5-8,TRBD1,TGTGCCAGCAGCCAAGAGACAGGGATGATTCAGCCCCAGCATTTT,CASSQETGMIQPQHF
TRBJ1-1,NA,TRBV15,NA,TGTGCCACCAGCAGAGTCGCGGGGCTGTACACTGAAGCTTTCTTT,CATSRVAGLYTEAFF
TRBJ2-7,NA,TRBV6-5,TRBD1,TGTGCCAGCAGCCGTCGCGGGACAGGGGGCTACGAGCAGTACTTC,CASSRRGTGGYEQYF
TRBJ2-2,NA,TRBV6-5,TRBD1,TGTGCCAGCAGCACCGGGACAGCTAACACCGGGGAGCTGTTTTTT,CASSTGTANTGELFF
TRBJ1-6,few,TRBV27,TRBD1,TGTGCCAGCAGTTTATCATCGACAGGGCGGATCTCACCCCTCCACTTT,CASSLSSTGRISPLHF
TRBJ2-7,NA,TRBV5-4,TRBD1,TGTGCCAGCAGCTCCCGGGGCGAGGGGGCGGACGAGCAGTACTTC,CASSSRGEGADEQYF
TRBJ2-2,NA,TRBV5-4,TRBD2,TGTGCCAGCAGCGGGCCGGGACTAGCGGGGGGGACGAACACCGGGGAGCTGTTTTTT,CASSGPGLAGGTNTGELFF
TRBJ1-2,NA,TRBV7-2,NA,TGTGCCAGCAGCTTAGGAAGGGGGAAAGGCTACACCTTC,CASSLGRGKGYTF
TRBJ2-7,NA,TRBV5-4,TRBD1,TGTGCCAGCAGGCGACAGGGCGCCAACGAGCAGTACTTC,CASRRQGANEQYF
TRBJ2-3,NA,TRBV11-3,TRBD1,TGTGCCAGCAGCTTAGACAGGGGGCGCGATACGCAGTATTTT,CASSLDRGRDTQYF
TRBJ2-3,NA,TRBV14,NA,TGTGCCAGCAGCCAAGAGTCGGATACGCAGTATTTT,CASSQESDTQYF
TRBJ2-5,NA,TRBV3-1/TRBV3-2,NA,TGTGCCAGCAGCCTCCAGGGGATCCAAGAGACCCAGTACTTC,CASSLQGIQETQYF
TRBJ1-6,NA,TRBV7-2,NA,TGTGCCAGCAGCCAAGGACAGTCCTTCGCTAGGTCACCCCTCCACTTT,CASSQGQSFARSPLHF
TRBJ2-1,once,TRBV9,TRBD2,TGTGCCAGCAGCGTAGAGGGTAGCGGGACAACAGAGCAGTTCTTC,CASSVEGSGTTEQFF
TRBJ2-7,NA,TRBV10-3,NA,TGTGCCATCAGTGAGTCAGTTGCGGACTACGAGCAGTACTTC,CAISESVADYEQYF
TRBJ1-1,NA,TRBV6-5,NA,TGTGCCAGCAGCGAGGGGAGGGACACTGAAGCTTTCTTT,CASSEGRDTEAFF
TRBJ2-3,NA,TRBV7-8,TRBD1,TGTGCCAGCAGCTTAGCGCGGGACAGGGACACAGATACGCAGTATTTT,CASSLARDRDTDTQYF
TRBJ2-1,NA,TRBV5-4,TRBD2,TGTGCCAGCAGCTTGGTTAGCGGGGGTTACAATGAGCAGTTCTTC,CASSLVSGGYNEQFF
TRBJ2-4,NA,TRBV7-8,NA,TGTGCCAGCAGCTCGGGAGTATTAGCCAAAAACATTCAGTACTTC,CASSSGVLAKNIQYF
TRBJ2-5,NA,TRBV18,NA,TGTGCCAGCTCCCCAATTCCGCAGGAAGGATCCCAGTACTTC,CASSPIPQEGSQYF
TRBJ1-5,NA,TRBV18,NA,TGTGCCAGCTCACAAGCCGGCAATCAGCCCCAGCATTTT,CASSQAGNQPQHF
TRBJ2-7,once,TRBV7-9,TRBD1,TGTGCCAGCGGGGGACAGGGCGAAAGGAGCCCCTACGAGCAGTACTTC,CASGGQGERSPYEQYF
TRBJ1-2,NA,TRBV7-2,NA,TGTGCCAGCAGACCTGCAGGGGCGGTGGGCTATGGCTACACCTTC,CASRPAGAVGYGYTF
TRBJ2-7,NA,TRBV6-5,TRBD1,TGTGCCAGCAGCCGATGGACAGGCTTCTACGAGCAGTACTTC,CASSRWTGFYEQYF
TRBJ2-3,NA,TRBV7-2,NA,TGTGCCAGCAGCTTAAGTCGGAGCACAGATACGCAGTATTTT,CASSLSRSTDTQYF
TRBJ2-1,NA,TRBV7-2,NA,TGTGCCAGCAGCTTATTCATGACAGACTACAATGAGCAGTTCTTC,CASSLFMTDYNEQFF
TRBJ2-7,NA,TRBV29-1,TRBD2,TGCAGCGTTGAGTTAGCGGGGGACGAGCAGTACTTC,CSVELAGDEQYF
TRBJ2-7,NA,TRBV6-2/TRBV6-3,TRBD2,TGTGCCAGCAGTCGGACTAGCGGGCCCTACGAGCAGTACTTC,CASSRTSGPYEQYF
TRBJ1-5,NA,TRBV18,NA,TGTGCCAGCTCCCCGGAGACAGTTGGCAATCAGCCCCAGCATTTT,CASSPETVGNQPQHF
TRBJ2-2,many,TRBV9,NA,TGTGCCAGCAGCGAGAGACGGGCGAACACCGGGGAGCTGTTTTTT,CASSERRANTGELFF
TRBJ2-7,NA,TRBV28,TRBD1,TGTGCCAGCTTGGACAGGGGCCGCTCCTACGAGCAGTACTTC,CASLDRGRSYEQYF
TRBJ1-1,NA,TRBV6-6,NA,TGTGCCAGCAGCCTGACAGGAGAGAACACTGAAGCTTTCTTT,CASSLTGENTEAFF
TRBJ1-1,few,TRBV11-2,TRBD1,TGTGCCAGCAGCCACCACGGACAGGGAACTGAAGCTTTCTTT,CASSHHGQGTEAFF
TRBJ2-7,NA,TRBV5-1,TRBD1,TGCGCCAGCTATCCGGGACAGGGGTTATACGAGCAGTACTTC,CASYPGQGLYEQYF
TRBJ2-1,NA,TRBV7-9,TRBD2,TGTGCCAGCAGCCCACGGCGGGGGGGGGACAATGAGCAGTTCTTC,CASSPRRGGDNEQFF
TRBJ2-7,NA,TRBV20-1,NA,TGCAGTGCTTCCGGGGGTGGGGAGCAGTACTTC,CSASGGGEQYF
TRBJ2-5,NA,TRBV11-2,TRBD2,TGTGCCAGCAGCTTAATCTGGACTAGCGGGGGTACAGAGACCCAGTACTTC,CASSLIWTSGGTETQYF
TRBJ1-3,NA,TRBV4-3,NA,TGCGCCAGCAGCCAAGATCAGGGCATCTCTGGAAACACCATATATTTT,CASSQDQGISGNTIYF
TRBJ1-2,NA,TRBV19,TRBD1,TGTGCCAGTAGTCCGGGGACAGGGGGCTACACCTTC,CASSPGTGGYTF
TRBJ1-3,NA,TRBV25-1,NA,TGTGCCAGCAGTAGGACACCCGATGGAAACACCATATATTTT,CASSRTPDGNTIYF
TRBJ2-1,once,TRBV6-6,NA,TGTGCCAGCAGAATTCTGGGGGGGGCCGAATACAATGAGCAGTTCTTC,CASRILGGAEYNEQFF
TRBJ2-7,NA,TRBV9,TRBD2,TGTGCCAGCAGCTTCAGTAGCGGGTGGTACGAGCAGTACTTC,CASSFSSGWYEQYF
TRBJ2-1,few,TRBV18,TRBD1,TGTGCCAGCTCACCCCGGGACAGGGAAAGCAATGAGCAGTTCTTC,CASSPRDRESNEQFF
TRBJ1-2,once,TRBV19,NA,TGTGCCAGTAGTAGCGGGAAGGGGACTCTCTATGGCTACACCTTC,CASSSGKGTLYGYTF
TRBJ1-5,once,TRBV14,NA,TGTGCCAGCAGCCAAGCCAGGACAGACAGCAATCAGCCCCAGCATTTT,CASSQARTDSNQPQHF
TRBJ1-2,few,TRBV7-2,NA,TGTGCCAGCAGCTTAGCAGCCAGGGCTAACTATGGCTACACCTTC,CASSLAARANYGYTF
TRBJ1-2,NA,TRBV12-5,NA,TGTGCTAGTGGTTTGGAGACAAACTATGGCTACACCTTC,CASGLETNYGYTF
TRBJ2-7,NA,TRBV5-6,NA,TGTGCCAGCAGCTTGCCAGGGGTGGGAGAGCAGTACTTC,CASSLPGVGEQYF
TRBJ1-2,NA,TRBV11-2,NA,TGTGCCAGCAGCTTAGAGGGGGGCTATGGCTACACCTTC,CASSLEGGYGYTF
TRBJ2-1,NA,TRBV6-5,NA,TGTGCCAGCAGCGTCTCAGACAGCTACAATGAGCAGTTCTTC,CASSVSDSYNEQFF
TRBJ2-3,NA,TRBV5-6,NA,TGTGCCAGCAGCATCCACAGGACAGATACGCAGTATTTT,CASSIHRTDTQYF
TRBJ2-3,NA,TRBV7-2,TRBD2,TGTGCCAGCAGCTTAGTGAGGCTAGCGGGCATCACAGATACGCAGTATTTT,CASSLVRLAGITDTQYF
TRBJ2-5,NA,TRBV25-1,NA,TGTGCCAGCAGTGACAGGAAATCCCAAGAGACCCAGTACTTC,CASSDRKSQETQYF
TRBJ1-2,NA,TRBV6-2/TRBV6-3,NA,TGTGCCAGCAGTTACCAGGGTTATGGCTACACCTTC,CASSYQGYGYTF
TRBJ2-5,NA,TRBV6-2/TRBV6-3,TRBD2,TGTGCCAGCAGCCGGGGACTAGGAGAGACCCAGTACTTC,CASSRGLGETQYF
TRBJ1-1,few,TRBV3-1/TRBV3-2,NA,TGTGCCAGCAGCCAAGTTCGGGGGAGATCTGAAGCTTTCTTT,CASSQVRGRSEAFF
TRBJ1-2,NA,TRBV7-6,TRBD1,TGTGCCAGCAGCTTCTTACCTCCGGGACAGGGAAACTCCGGCTACACCTTC,CASSFLPPGQGNSGYTF